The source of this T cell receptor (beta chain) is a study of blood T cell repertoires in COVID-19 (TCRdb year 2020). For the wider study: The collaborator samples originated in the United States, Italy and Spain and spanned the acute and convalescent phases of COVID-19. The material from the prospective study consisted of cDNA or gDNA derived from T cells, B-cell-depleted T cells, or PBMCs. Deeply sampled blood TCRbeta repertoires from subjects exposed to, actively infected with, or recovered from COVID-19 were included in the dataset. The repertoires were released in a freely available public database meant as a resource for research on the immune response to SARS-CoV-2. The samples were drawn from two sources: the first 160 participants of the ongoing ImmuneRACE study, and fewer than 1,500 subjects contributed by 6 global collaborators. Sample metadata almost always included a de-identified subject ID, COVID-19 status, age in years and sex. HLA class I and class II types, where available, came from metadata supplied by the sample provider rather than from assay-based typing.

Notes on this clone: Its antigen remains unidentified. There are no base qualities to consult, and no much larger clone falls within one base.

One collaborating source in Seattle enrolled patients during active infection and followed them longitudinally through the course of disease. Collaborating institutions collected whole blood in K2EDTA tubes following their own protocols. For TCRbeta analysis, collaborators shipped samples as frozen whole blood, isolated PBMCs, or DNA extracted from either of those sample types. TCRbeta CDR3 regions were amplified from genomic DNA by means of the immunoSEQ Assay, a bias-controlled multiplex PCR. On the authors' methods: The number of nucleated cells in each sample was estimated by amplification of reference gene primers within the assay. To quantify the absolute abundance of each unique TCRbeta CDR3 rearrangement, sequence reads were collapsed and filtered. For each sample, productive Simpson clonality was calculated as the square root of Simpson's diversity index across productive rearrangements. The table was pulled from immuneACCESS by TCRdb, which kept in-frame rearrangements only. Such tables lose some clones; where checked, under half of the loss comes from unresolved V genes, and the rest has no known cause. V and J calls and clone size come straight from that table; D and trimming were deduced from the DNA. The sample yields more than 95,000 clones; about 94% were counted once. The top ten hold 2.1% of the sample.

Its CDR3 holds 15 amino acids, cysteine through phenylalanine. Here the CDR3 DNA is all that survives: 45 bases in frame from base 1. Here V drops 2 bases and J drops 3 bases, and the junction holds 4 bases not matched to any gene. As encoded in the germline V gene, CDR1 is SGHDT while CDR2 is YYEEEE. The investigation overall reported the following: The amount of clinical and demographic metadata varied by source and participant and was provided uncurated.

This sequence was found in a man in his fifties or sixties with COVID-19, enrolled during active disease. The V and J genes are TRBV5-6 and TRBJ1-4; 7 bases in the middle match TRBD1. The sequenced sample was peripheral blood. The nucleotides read TGTGCCAGCAGCTTTATGGGACAGCCTAATGAAAAACTGTTTTTT. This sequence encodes CASSFMGQPNEKLFF. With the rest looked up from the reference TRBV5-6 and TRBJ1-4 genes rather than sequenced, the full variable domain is DAGVTQSPTHLIKTRGQQVTLRCSPKSGHDTVSWYQQALGQGPQFIFQYYEEEERQRGNFPDRFSGHQFPNYSSELNVNALLLGDSALYLCASSFMGQPNEKLFFGSGTQLSVL.